This T cell receptor beta chain was sequenced during a study of T-cell reconstitution after alpha-beta-depleted transplantation in children (dated by TCRdb to about 2016). A note on the overall study: The study quantitatively tracked T-cell immune reconstitution after TCRalphabeta/CD19-depleted allogeneic hematopoietic cell transplantation in children using TCR repertoire profiling. The full study reports these points: Over the following months the frequencies of hyperexpanded clones went down, and after one year T-cell counts and TCRbeta diversity were mostly credited to newly produced T cells. In some patients, high TCRbeta diversity at day 60 was attributed to recipient T cells and intrathymic progenitors that had survived conditioning. The apparently early alphabetaT-cell count recovery about two months after transplant was reportedly dependent on only several hundred rapidly expanded clones derived from non-depleted graft cells.

Turning to this clonotype: What this receptor recognizes is not known. Base quality data are lacking; no much larger clone is found one base away.

The treatment or condition tag for this specimen amounts to: allogeneic hematopoietic cell transplantation with graft depleted of TCRalphabeta T cells and CD19 B cells. TCRalphabeta/CD19-depleted allogeneic hematopoietic cell grafts were given to the transplant recipients, all of whom were children. To prepare the library, PCR was applied. These reads were obtained on an Illumina HiSeq 2500. Molecular barcoding was employed in the preparation of TCR libraries, with unique molecular identifiers being used to normalize TCRbeta repertoire quantification. The public reads were run again by TCRdb, first through fastp at Q25 and then through MiXCR, and only productive beta chains were kept. For every CDR3 protein sequence, its rows merge into one entry that carries the most common genes and DNA. The sample table records 500,000 to 750,000 distinct CDR3 sequences; 13% of these occur just once. Of the sample, around 2% falls within the top ten clones.

V has 4 bases trimmed and J has 5 bases trimmed; junction bases matching no gene number 2. The germline V gene sets CDR1 to MNHEY and CDR2 to SVGEGT. From the cysteine up to the phenylalanine, the CDR3 has a length of 14 residues. Only the CDR3 portion is preserved as DNA: 42 bases, with reading frame beginning at the first base. The sequencing here drew on PBMCs, mostly from graft donor cells, taken 360 days after TCRalphabeta/CD19-depleted stem cell transplant. The TCR sequence derives from a male patient younger than 18 who had a stem cell transplant for acute myeloid leukemia, so the T cells may come from the graft donor. Recombination linked TRBV6-2 or TRBV6-3 to TRBJ2-5, with TRBD1 identical over 12 junction bases. The CDR3 loop reads CASSWDRGQETQYF. The bases are TGTGCCAGCAGTTGGGACAGGGGGCAGGAGACCCAGTACTTC.